Reported below is one TCR beta chain. The sample comes from a study of blood T cell repertoires in COVID-19. Study background: COVID-19 samples, acute and convalescent, were from the United States, Italy and Spain. From T cells, B-cell-depleted T cells, or PBMCs came the material, which was cDNA or gDNA.

Trimming removed 6 bases at V and 5 bases at J, with 16 bases between. The CDR3 covers 14 residues. CDR1 and CDR2 (germline): MNHEY, SVGAGI. In the authors' methods: Amplification from reference gene primers served as the basis for estimated nucleated cell counts. Generated by immunoSEQ multiplex PCR, the TCRdb table keeps only in-frame clones and is missing some. V and J calls and clone size follow that table, whereas D and trimming were derived from the DNA. The sample shows approximately 280,000 clones, approximately 85% of them seen only once. This clonotype was obtained from a young man with active or convalescent COVID-19. The chain joins TRBV6-5 to TRBJ1-1, with TRBD1 as a possible D gene (5 bases). The sample comprised peripheral blood. The CDR3 loop is CASSYLGRGTEAFF. CDR3 DNA sequence: TGTGCCAGCAGCTACCTAGGGAGGGGAACTGAAGCTTTCTTT.